These T cell receptor beta chains were read from a single sample in a study of CD8+ T cells in alopecia areata. Method: immunoSEQ multiplex PCR; TCRdb's copy keeps in-frame clones and lacks some. Of 140,000 or so clones in the sample, 62% were seen once. Sequences were obtained from CD8+ T cells sorted from blood. The receptors were sampled from a human donor in good health. Both conserved end residues are part of each CDR3. A D gene is named only where the DNA matches it firmly. Size tells how often a clone was seen (once, few, many) or the class of an expanded clone, and some rows leave it out.

size	V	D	length	J	CDR3	DNA
NA	TRBV4-1	TRBD2	15	TRBJ2-7	CASRLKTSGSYEQYF	TGCGCCAGCAGATTGAAAACTAGCGGCTCCTACGAGCAGTACTTC
few	TRBV19	NA	15	TRBJ2-5	CASSSPSRGLETQYF	TGTGCCAGTAGTTCCCCCTCCCGGGGGCTAGAGACCCAGTACTTC
NA	TRBV29-1	NA	13	TRBJ2-2	CSVDGGATGELFF	TGCAGCGTTGACGGCGGGGCCACCGGGGAGCTGTTTTTT
NA	TRBV27	NA	13	TRBJ1-1	CASSLEEHTEAFF	TGTGCCAGCAGTTTAGAGGAACACACTGAAGCTTTCTTT
NA	TRBV6-5	TRBD1	14	TRBJ2-7	CASSLTGDLYEQYF	TGTGCCAGCAGTCTGACAGGGGACCTCTACGAGCAGTACTTC
NA	TRBV4-2	TRBD2	15	TRBJ2-1	CASSQDRLANNEQFF	TGTGCCAGCAGCCAAGATAGACTAGCGAACAATGAGCAGTTCTTC
NA	TRBV4-1	NA	15	TRBJ1-1	CASSQRTVDYTEAFF	TGCGCCAGCAGCCAAAGGACGGTCGATTACACTGAAGCTTTCTTT
few	TRBV5-4	NA	15	TRBJ2-1	CASSLPGTLHNEQFF	TGTGCCAGCAGCTTGCCCGGGACATTACACAATGAGCAGTTCTTC
NA	TRBV9	NA	11	TRBJ2-1	CASSVGVEQFF	TGTGCCAGCAGCGTAGGGGTTGAGCAGTTCTTC
once	TRBV28	TRBD1	13	TRBJ2-7	CATASQGWYEQYF	TGTGCCACCGCCTCACAGGGGTGGTACGAGCAGTACTTC
few	TRBV29-1	NA	12	TRBJ2-4	CSVELGQNIQYF	TGCAGCGTTGAACTAGGACAGAACATTCAGTACTTC
NA	TRBV7-9	NA	14	TRBJ2-7	CASSAGPNSYEQYF	TGTGCCAGCAGCGCGGGACCTAACTCCTACGAGCAGTACTTC
NA	TRBV7-9	NA	13	TRBJ1-2	CASSLGASAGYTF	TGTGCCAGCAGCTTAGGGGCGTCGGCTGGCTACACCTTC
NA	TRBV20-1	NA	11	TRBJ2-7	CSAREGYEQYF	TGCAGTGCTCGAGAGGGTTACGAGCAGTACTTC
NA	TRBV27	NA	13	TRBJ2-7	CASSSELGYEQYF	TGTGCCAGCAGTTCAGAATTGGGCTACGAGCAGTACTTC
many	TRBV2	TRBD1	15	TRBJ2-1	CASSEGRGIYNEQFF	TGTGCCAGCAGTGAAGGCAGGGGGATATACAATGAGCAGTTCTTC
few	TRBV23-1	TRBD1	16	TRBJ2-2	CASSQVRGPYTGELFF	TGCGCCAGCAGTCAAGTCAGGGGGCCTTACACCGGGGAGCTGTTTTTT
NA	TRBV29-1	NA	13	TRBJ1-5	CSVVVTPNQPQHF	TGCAGCGTTGTGGTCACCCCAAATCAGCCCCAGCATTTT
NA	TRBV7-8	TRBD2	15	TRBJ2-2	CASSRSGRAVGELFF	TGTGCCAGCAGCAGAAGCGGGAGGGCCGTCGGGGAGCTGTTTTTT
NA	TRBV7-9	TRBD1	13	TRBJ2-7	CASSQTGAGEQYF	TGTGCCAGCAGTCAGACAGGGGCCGGCGAGCAGTACTTC
NA	TRBV6-5	NA	13	TRBJ2-2	CASGYGPAGELFF	TGTGCCAGCGGGTACGGGCCGGCCGGGGAGCTGTTTTTT
NA	TRBV27	NA	12	TRBJ1-2	CASSFPAGPYTF	TGTGCCAGCAGTTTCCCGGCGGGGCCCTACACCTTC
few	TRBV27	TRBD2	13	TRBJ2-3	CASTVGGTDTQYF	TGTGCCAGCACTGTGGGGGGGACAGATACGCAGTATTTT
few	TRBV5-4	NA	12	TRBJ2-7	CASSLEHYEQYF	TGTGCCAGCAGCTTGGAACACTACGAGCAGTACTTC
NA	TRBV2	TRBD1	13	TRBJ2-1	CASTGTGYNEQFF	TGTGCCAGCACCGGGACAGGCTACAATGAGCAGTTCTTC
once	TRBV4-1	NA	12	TRBJ1-1	CASSTGNTEAFF	TGCGCCAGCAGTACGGGGAACACTGAAGCTTTCTTT
few	TRBV29-1	NA	14	TRBJ2-7	CSVVMGTGSYEQYF	TGCAGCGTTGTAATGGGAACTGGCTCCTACGAGCAGTACTTC
NA	TRBV2	NA	12	TRBJ2-5	CASSGPNETQYF	TGTGCCAGCAGTGGGCCCAACGAGACCCAGTACTTC
NA	TRBV9	NA	16	TRBJ1-2	CASSHGGRAVNYGYTF	TGTGCCAGCAGCCACGGGGGCAGGGCAGTTAACTATGGCTACACCTTC
few	TRBV29-1	NA	13	TRBJ2-2	CSVAGDNTGELFF	TGCAGCGTTGCCGGGGACAACACCGGGGAGCTGTTTTTT
NA	TRBV20-1	NA	10	TRBJ2-1	CSAMPFEQFF	TGCAGTGCTATGCCCTTTGAGCAGTTCTTC
few	TRBV29-1	TRBD2	14	TRBJ2-1	CSVEAGGSYNEQFF	TGCAGCGTTGAGGCGGGAGGATCCTACAATGAGCAGTTCTTC
NA	TRBV7-7	NA	13	TRBJ2-5	CASTPLDGRYGYF	TGTGCTAGCACCCCGTTGGATGGGAGATATGGGTACTTC
few	TRBV5-6	NA	16	TRBJ1-1	CASSLWSDVRGTEAFF	TGTGCCAGCAGCTTGTGGAGTGATGTGCGGGGGACTGAAGCTTTCTTT
few	TRBV6-6	NA	12	TRBJ2-7	CASSYLRGEQYF	TGTGCCAGCAGTTACCTGCGGGGTGAGCAGTACTTC
NA	TRBV20-1	NA	9	TRBJ2-7	CSATREQYF	TGCAGTGCTACCAGGGAGCAGTACTTC
NA	TRBV6-1	NA	11	TRBJ2-3	CASSETQTQYF	TGTGCCAGCAGTGAAACCCAGACGCAGTATTTT
once	TRBV9	NA	10	TRBJ1-2	CASRGYGYTF	TGTGCCAGCAGAGGCTATGGCTACACCTTC
NA	TRBV7-9	NA	14	TRBJ2-7	CASSQTSASYEQYF	TGTGCCAGCAGCCAGACTAGTGCCTCCTACGAGCAGTACTTC
NA	TRBV2	TRBD2	20	TRBJ2-5	CASSEVEGLAGGPEQETQYF	TGTGCCAGCAGTGAAGTAGAGGGACTAGCGGGAGGGCCGGAACAAGAGACCCAGTACTTC
NA	TRBV19	NA	14	TRBJ2-7	CASSIGGTGYEQYF	TGTGCCAGTAGTATCGGCGGGACGGGCTACGAGCAGTACTTC
NA	TRBV20-1	NA	11	TRBJ2-7	CSARVWYEQYF	TGCAGTGCTAGAGTCTGGTACGAGCAGTACTTC
few	TRBV2	NA	14	TRBJ2-1	CASSEAREYNEQFF	TGTGCCAGCAGTGAAGCCCGGGAGTACAATGAGCAGTTCTTC
once	TRBV5-6	TRBD1	15	TRBJ2-3	CASSSGTGDLNTQYF	TGTGCCAGCAGCTCCGGGACAGGGGATCTGAATACGCAGTATTTT
NA	TRBV27	NA	13	TRBJ2-7	CASRSVWGNEQYF	TGTGCCAGCAGATCCGTTTGGGGGAACGAGCAGTACTTC
NA	TRBV4-1	NA	15	TRBJ2-7	CASSQVQRSRDEQYF	TGCGCCAGCAGCCAAGTGCAACGGTCTCGGGACGAGCAGTACTTC
NA	TRBV29-1	TRBD2	17	TRBJ2-7	CSVEGGLAGGLPYEQYF	TGCAGCGTTGAGGGGGGACTAGCGGGAGGGCTTCCCTACGAGCAGTACTTC
NA	TRBV29-1	NA	14	TRBJ2-7	CSVAADPSSYEQYF	TGCAGCGTTGCCGCCGACCCATCCTCCTACGAGCAGTACTTC
NA	TRBV27	NA	14	TRBJ1-1	CASSLSRGNTEAFF	TGTGCCAGCAGTTTAAGTCGGGGAAACACTGAAGCTTTCTTT
NA	TRBV11-2	NA	11	TRBJ1-1	CASSSSTEAFF	TGTGCCAGCAGCTCTTCGACTGAAGCTTTCTTT
NA	TRBV20-1	NA	11	TRBJ2-7	CSGVQGYEQYF	TGCAGTGGGGTGCAGGGCTACGAGCAGTACTTC
once	TRBV27	NA	13	TRBJ1-1	CASTPLGDTEAFF	TGTGCCAGCACCCCTCTCGGGGACACTGAAGCTTTCTTT
few	TRBV5-6	NA	15	TRBJ2-1	CASSLRHGSYNEQFF	TGTGCCAGCAGCTTGAGGCACGGCTCCTACAATGAGCAGTTCTTC
NA	TRBV28	TRBD1	13	TRBJ2-5	CASSPGGGETQYF	TGTGCCAGCAGCCCAGGGGGCGGGGAGACCCAGTACTTC
NA	TRBV5-1	TRBD2	13	TRBJ2-1	CASQTSGYNEQFF	TGCGCCAGCCAGACTAGCGGCTACAATGAGCAGTTCTTC